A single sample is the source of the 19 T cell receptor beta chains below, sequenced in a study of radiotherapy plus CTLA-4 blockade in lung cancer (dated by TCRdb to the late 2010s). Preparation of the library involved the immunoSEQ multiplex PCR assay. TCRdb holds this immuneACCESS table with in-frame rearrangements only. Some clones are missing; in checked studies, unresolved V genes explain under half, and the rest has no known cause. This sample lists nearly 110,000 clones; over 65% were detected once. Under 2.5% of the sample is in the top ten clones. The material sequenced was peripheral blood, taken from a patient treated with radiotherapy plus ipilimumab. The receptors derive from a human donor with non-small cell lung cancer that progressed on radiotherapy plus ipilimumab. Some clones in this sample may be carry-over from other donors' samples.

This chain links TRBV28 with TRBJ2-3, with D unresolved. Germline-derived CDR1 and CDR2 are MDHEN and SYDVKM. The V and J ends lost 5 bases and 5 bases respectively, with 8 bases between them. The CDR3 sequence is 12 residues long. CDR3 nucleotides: TGTGCCAGCAGTCCTTTACGAGATACGCAGTATTTT. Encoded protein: CASSPLRDTQYF.

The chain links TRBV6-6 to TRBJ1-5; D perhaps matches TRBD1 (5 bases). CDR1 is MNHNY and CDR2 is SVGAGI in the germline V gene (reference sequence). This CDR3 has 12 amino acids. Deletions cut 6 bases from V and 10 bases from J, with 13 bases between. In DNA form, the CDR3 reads TGTGCCAGCAGCTGGGGGTCTGTACCCCAGCATTTT. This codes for CASSWGSVPQHF.

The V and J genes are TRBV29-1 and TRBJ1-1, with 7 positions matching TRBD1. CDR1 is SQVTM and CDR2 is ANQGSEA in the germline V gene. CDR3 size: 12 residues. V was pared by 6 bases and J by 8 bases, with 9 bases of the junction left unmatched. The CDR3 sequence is CSVGTAGVEAFF. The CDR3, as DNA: TGCAGCGTAGGGACAGCTGGCGTAGAAGCTTTCTTT.

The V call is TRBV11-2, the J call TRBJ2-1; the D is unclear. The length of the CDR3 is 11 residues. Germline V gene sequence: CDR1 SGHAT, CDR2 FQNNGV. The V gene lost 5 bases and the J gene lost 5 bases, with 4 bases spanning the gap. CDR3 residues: CASSRNNEQFF. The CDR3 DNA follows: TGTGCCAGCAGCCGCAACAATGAGCAGTTCTTC.

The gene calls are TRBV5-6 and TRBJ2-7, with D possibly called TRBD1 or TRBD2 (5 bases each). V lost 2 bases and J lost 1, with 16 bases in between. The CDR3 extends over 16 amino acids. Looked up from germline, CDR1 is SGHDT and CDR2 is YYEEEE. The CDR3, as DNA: TGTGCCAGCAGCTTTAAGCCGGGGCTCTATTCCTACGAGCAGTACTTC. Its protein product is CASSFKPGLYSYEQYF.

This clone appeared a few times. This CDR3 reads CASSYPGDRKEAFF. The CDR3 DNA sequence: TGTGCCAGCAGTTACCCTGGGGACAGAAAAGAAGCTTTCTTT. The chain combines TRBV6-6 with TRBJ1-1; 7 bases fit TRBD1. V trimming: 2 bases; J trimming: 8 bases; junction bases outside the gene matches: 8. The CDR3 totals 14 residues. CDR1 is MNHNY, CDR2 SVGAGI, per germline (reference sequence).

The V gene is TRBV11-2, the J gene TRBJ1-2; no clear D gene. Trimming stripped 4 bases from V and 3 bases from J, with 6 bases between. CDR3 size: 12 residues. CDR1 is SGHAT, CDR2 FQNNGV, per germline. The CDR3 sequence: CASSSRDYGYTF. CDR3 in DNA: TGTGCCAGCAGCTCACGGGACTATGGCTACACCTTC. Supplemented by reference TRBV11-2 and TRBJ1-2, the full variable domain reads EAGVAQSPRYKIIEKRQSVAFWCNPISGHATLYWYQQILGQGPKLLIQFQNNGVVDDSQLPKDRFSAERLKGVDSTLKIQPAKLEDSAVYLCASSSRDYGYTFGSGTRLTVV.

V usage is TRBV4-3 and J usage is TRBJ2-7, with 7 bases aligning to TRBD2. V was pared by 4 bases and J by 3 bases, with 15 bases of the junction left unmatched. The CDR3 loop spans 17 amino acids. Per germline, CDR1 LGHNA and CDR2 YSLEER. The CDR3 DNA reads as TGCGCCAGCAGCCTAAGCCCGGGACTACAATTGAACTACGAGCAGTACTTC. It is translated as CASSLSPGLQLNYEQYF.

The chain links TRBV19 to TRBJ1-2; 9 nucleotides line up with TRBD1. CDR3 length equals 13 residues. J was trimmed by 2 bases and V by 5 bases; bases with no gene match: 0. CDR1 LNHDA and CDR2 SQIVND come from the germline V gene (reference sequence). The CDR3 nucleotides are TGTGCCAGTAGTGGGACAGGGAACTATGGCTACACCTTC. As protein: CASSGTGNYGYTF.

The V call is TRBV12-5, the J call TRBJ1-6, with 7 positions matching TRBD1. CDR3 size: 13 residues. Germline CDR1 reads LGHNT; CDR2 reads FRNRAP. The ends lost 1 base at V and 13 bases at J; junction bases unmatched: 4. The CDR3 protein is CASGLEDRAPLHF. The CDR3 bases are TGTGCTAGTGGTTTGGAAGACAGGGCCCCCCTCCACTTT.

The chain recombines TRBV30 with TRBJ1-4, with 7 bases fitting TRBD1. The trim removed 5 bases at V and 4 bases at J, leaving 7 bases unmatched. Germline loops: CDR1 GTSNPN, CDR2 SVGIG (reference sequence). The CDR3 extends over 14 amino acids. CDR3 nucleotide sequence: TGTGCCTGGCATAAGGGACAGCATAATGAAAAACTGTTTTTT. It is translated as CAWHKGQHNEKLFF. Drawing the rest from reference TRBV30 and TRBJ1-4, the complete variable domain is SQTIHQWPATLVQPVGSPLSLECTVEGTSNPNLYWYRQAAGRGLQLLFYSVGIGQISSEVPQNLSASRPQDRQFILSSKKLLLSDSGFYLCAWHKGQHNEKLFFGSGTQLSVL.

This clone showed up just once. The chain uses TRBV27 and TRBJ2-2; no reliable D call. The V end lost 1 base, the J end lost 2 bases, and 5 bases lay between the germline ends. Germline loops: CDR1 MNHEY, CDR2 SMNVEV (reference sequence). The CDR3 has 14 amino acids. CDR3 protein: CASSLWPNTGELFF. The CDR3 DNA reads TGTGCCAGCAGTTTATGGCCCAACACCGGGGAGCTGTTTTTT.

CDR3 in amino acids: CASSYSLDTGELFF. The CDR3 region has the DNA TGTGCCAGCAGTTACTCGTTAGATACCGGGGAGCTGTTTTTT. This rearrangement joins TRBV6-5 to TRBJ2-2; no definite D call. CDR1 is MNHEY and CDR2 is SVGAGI in the germline V gene. Deletions cut 0 bases from V and 5 bases from J, with 7 bases between. The CDR3 length is 14 residues.

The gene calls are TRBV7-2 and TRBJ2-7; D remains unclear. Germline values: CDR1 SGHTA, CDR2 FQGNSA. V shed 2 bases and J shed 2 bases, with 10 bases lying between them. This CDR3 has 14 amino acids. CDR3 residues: CASSLFGPPYEQYF. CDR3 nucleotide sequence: TGTGCCAGCAGCTTATTCGGGCCCCCCTACGAGCAGTACTTC.

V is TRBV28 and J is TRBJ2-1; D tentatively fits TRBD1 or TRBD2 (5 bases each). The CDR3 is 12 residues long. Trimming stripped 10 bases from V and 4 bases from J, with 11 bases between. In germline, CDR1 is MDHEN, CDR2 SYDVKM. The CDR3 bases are TGTGCCACCGGGACCGATTACAATGAGCAGTTCTTC. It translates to CATGTDYNEQFF.

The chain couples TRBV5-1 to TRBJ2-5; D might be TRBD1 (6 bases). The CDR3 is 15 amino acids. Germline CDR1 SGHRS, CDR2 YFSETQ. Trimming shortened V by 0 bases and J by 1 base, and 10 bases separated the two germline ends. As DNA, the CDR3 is TGCGCCAGCAGCTTGGTGGGGACACTCCAAGAGACCCAGTACTTC. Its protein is CASSLVGTLQETQYF. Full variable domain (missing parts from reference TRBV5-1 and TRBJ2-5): KAGVTQTPRYLIKTRGQQVTLSCSPISGHRSVSWYQQTPGQGLQFLFEYFSETQRNKGNFPGRFSGRQFSNSRSEMNVSTLELGDSALYLCASSLVGTLQETQYFGPGTRLLVL.

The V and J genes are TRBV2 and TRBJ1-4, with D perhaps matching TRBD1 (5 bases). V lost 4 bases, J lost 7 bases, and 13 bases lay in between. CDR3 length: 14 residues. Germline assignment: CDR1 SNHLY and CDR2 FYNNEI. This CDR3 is CASSGAGGSEKLFF. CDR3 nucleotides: TGTGCCAGCAGTGGTGCGGGGGGAAGTGAAAAACTGTTTTTT.

CDR3: CAWRGQGDSPLHF. Here the CDR3 DNA reads TGTGCCTGGAGGGGACAGGGTGATTCACCCCTCCACTTT. The chain joins TRBV30 to TRBJ1-6; TRBD1 matches at 9 bases. Germline V lookup: CDR1 GTSNPN, CDR2 SVGIG (reference sequence). V dropped 3 bases and J dropped 8; count of bases not matched to a gene: 2. The CDR3 runs to 13 residues.

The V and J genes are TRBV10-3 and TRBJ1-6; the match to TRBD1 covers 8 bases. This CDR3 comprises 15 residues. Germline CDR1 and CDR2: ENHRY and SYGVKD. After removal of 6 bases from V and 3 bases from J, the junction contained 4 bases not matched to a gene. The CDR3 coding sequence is TGTGCCATCAGGGGGGACAGGAACTATAATTCACCCCTCCACTTT. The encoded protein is CAIRGDRNYNSPLHF.